This TCR beta chain was found in a study of blood T cells in healthy people across ages. Study observations and caveats: Both naive CD4+ cell counts and diversity were greater in long-lived donors than in aged donors. Observed TCR beta diversity per million T cells went down as age went up. This fall followed a roughly linear course with age.

The authors ran a second PCR of about 6 to 12 cycles using a sample-barcoded 5' primer and a J-beta primer mix. Template switching added a 12-random-nucleotide identifier to every cDNA molecule. Each CDR3 protein gets one entry after TCRdb re-called the 5' RACE reads with MiXCR. This table holds 1.5 million to 2 million distinct CDR3 sequences, around 50% found once. Germline-derived CDR1 and CDR2 are SGHRS and YFSETQ. This CDR3 is 14 amino acids long. V shed 4 bases and J shed 7 bases, with 17 bases lying between them. This clonotype was picked up a small number of times. Its antigen is not identified. Healthy Caucasian individuals from Russia aged about 6 to 95 were enrolled as donors.

This clonotype was sampled from a woman aged 40 to 50 in good health. The gene calls are TRBV5-1 and TRBJ2-5; D might be TRBD1 (6 bases). The material sequenced was blood. The CDR3: CASSQDSPQGTQYF. The CDR3 DNA is TGCGCCAGCAGCCAGGACAGCCCGCAGGGGACCCAGTACTTC.